The clone carrying this T cell receptor beta chain has just one count. Treatment of the sample: over 15 received Ad26.COV2.S at low or high dose, single or two shots; several received placebo; per-sample allocation not given. Repertoires come from day 63 after the first vaccine or placebo injection. The data originate from a study of Ad26.COV2.S vaccination and SARS-CoV-2 variants. The method was immunoSEQ multiplex PCR; TCRdb's version includes in-frame clones alone and lacks a portion of them. The sample records approximately 500,000 clones, around nine tenths being singletons. There are 16 residues in the CDR3. Germline V gene data show CDR1 as LNHDA and CDR2 as SQIVND (reference sequence). The V gene end was trimmed by 6 bases and the J gene end by 0 bases; junction bases not matched to a gene: 10.

The gene calls are TRBV19 and TRBJ2-7; TRBD2 matches 8 bases. The starting material was peripheral blood, obtained in a trial of Ad26.COV2.S vaccine versus placebo. The clonotype was recovered from a person aged 18 to 59 who received the Ad26.COV2.S COVID-19 vaccine or a placebo. The chain's CDR3 is CASSPLAGGISYEQYF. The CDR3 DNA is TGTGCCAGTAGCCCCCTGGCGGGAGGCATCTCCTACGAGCAGTACTTC.